The rows below give T cell receptor beta chains drawn from one sample of a study of cytomegalovirus exposure and HLA in healthy donors. Method: immunoSEQ multiplex PCR; TCRdb's copy keeps in-frame clones and lacks some. The sample holds 200,000 or so clones; 65% to 90% are singletons and the top ten take less than 7%. Specimen: PBMCs. These receptors all stem from a middle-aged man in good health and CMV-seropositive. Both conserved end residues are part of each CDR3. A D gene is named only where the DNA matches it firmly. Clone size, where shown, is once, few, many, or a class for clones that have expanded.

size	length	D	V	J	CDR3	DNA
.	16	TRBD2	TRBV7-2	TRBJ2-3	CASSLGPSGEADTQYF	TGTGCCAGCAGCTTAGGTCCTAGCGGGGAAGCAGATACGCAGTATTTT
.	15	TRBD2	TRBV27	TRBJ2-1	CASSFVIAGGNEQFF	TGTGCCAGCAGTTTTGTAATAGCGGGGGGCAATGAGCAGTTCTTC
.	14	TRBD2	TRBV7-2	TRBJ2-1	CASSPGLAGGGQFF	TGTGCCAGCAGCCCCGGACTAGCGGGGGGTGGGCAGTTCTTC
.	15	.	TRBV30	TRBJ1-3	CAWSAAPSSGNTIYF	TGTGCCTGGAGTGCTGCCCCGAGCTCTGGAAACACCATATATTTT
.	15	.	TRBV5-4	TRBJ1-2	CASSLPGQQIYGYTF	TGTGCCAGCAGCTTGCCGGGACAACAGATCTATGGCTACACCTTC
.	15	TRBD1	TRBV9	TRBJ2-2	CASSPRDRNTGELFF	TGTGCCAGCAGCCCACGGGACAGAAACACCGGGGAGCTGTTTTTT
.	13	TRBD1	TRBV29-1	TRBJ2-5	CSVEDRGYNQQYF	TGCAGCGTTGAGGACAGGGGGTACAACCAGCAGTACTTC
.	16	.	TRBV7-9	TRBJ1-2	CASSSKGRGPDYGYTF	TGTGCCAGCAGCTCCAAAGGGAGGGGACCTGATTATGGCTACACCTTC
once	14	.	TRBV7-2	TRBJ1-3	CASSLDSSGNTIYF	TGTGCCAGCAGCTTAGACAGCTCTGGAAACACCATATATTTT
.	13	TRBD1	TRBV27	TRBJ2-7	CASSLGTGDEQYF	TGTGCCAGCAGTCTAGGGACAGGGGACGAGCAGTACTTC
.	14	.	TRBV19	TRBJ2-2	CASSTDSATGELFF	TGTGCCAGTAGTACTGACTCCGCTACCGGGGAGCTGTTTTTT
.	15	.	TRBV7-9	TRBJ2-5	CASSLVQAQQETQYF	TGTGCCAGCAGCCTGGTCCAGGCACAGCAAGAGACCCAGTACTTC
.	14	TRBD1	TRBV5-1	TRBJ2-7	CASSPMDRTYEQYF	TGCGCCAGCAGCCCAATGGACAGGACCTACGAGCAGTACTTC
.	12	.	TRBV29-1	TRBJ2-7	CSVGRGFYEQYF	TGCAGCGTCGGCCGGGGTTTCTACGAGCAGTACTTC